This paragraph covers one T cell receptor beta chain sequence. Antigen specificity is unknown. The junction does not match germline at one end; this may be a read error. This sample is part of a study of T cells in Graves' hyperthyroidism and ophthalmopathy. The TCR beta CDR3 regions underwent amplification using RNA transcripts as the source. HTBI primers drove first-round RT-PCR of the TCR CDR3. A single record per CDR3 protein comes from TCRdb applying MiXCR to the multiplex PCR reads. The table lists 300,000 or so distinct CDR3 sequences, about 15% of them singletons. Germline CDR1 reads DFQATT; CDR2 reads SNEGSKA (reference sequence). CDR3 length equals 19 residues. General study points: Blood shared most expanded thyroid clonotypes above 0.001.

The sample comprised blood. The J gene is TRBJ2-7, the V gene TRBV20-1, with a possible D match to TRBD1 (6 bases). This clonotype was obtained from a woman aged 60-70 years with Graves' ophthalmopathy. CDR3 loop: CSANPSGTQDYYASYKQYF. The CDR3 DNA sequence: TGCAGTGCTAACCCTTCCGGGACACAAGATTACTATGCCTCCTACAAGCAGTACTTC.